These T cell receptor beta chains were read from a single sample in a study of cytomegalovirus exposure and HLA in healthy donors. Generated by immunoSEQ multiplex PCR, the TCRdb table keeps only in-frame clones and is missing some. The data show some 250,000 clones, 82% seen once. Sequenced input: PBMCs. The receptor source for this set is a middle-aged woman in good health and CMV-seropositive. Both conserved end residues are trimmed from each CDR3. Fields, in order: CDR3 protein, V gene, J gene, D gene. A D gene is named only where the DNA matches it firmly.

ASSTRTGSQPQH	TRBV4-1	TRBJ1-5	TRBD1
ASSSPSGVSNEQF	TRBV28	TRBJ2-1	TRBD2
ASSLFRTSGGSGTDTQY	TRBV11-2	TRBJ2-3	TRBD2
ASSSSGNTDTQY	TRBV5-4	TRBJ2-3	.
ASSLAGRQGFYNEQF	TRBV7-9	TRBJ2-1	TRBD1
ASSTGTGGWATNEKLF	TRBV5-4	TRBJ1-4	TRBD1
ASLVGRGSNQPQH	TRBV19	TRBJ1-5	.
ASTRQGQGNIQY	TRBV28	TRBJ2-4	TRBD1
ASSSETGGLF	TRBV6-4	TRBJ2-1	TRBD1
ASGSTRSSDNEQF	TRBV12-5	TRBJ2-1	.
ASSQVTGTGLDTQY	TRBV4-2	TRBJ2-3	TRBD1
AWGQTYEQY	TRBV30	TRBJ2-7	.